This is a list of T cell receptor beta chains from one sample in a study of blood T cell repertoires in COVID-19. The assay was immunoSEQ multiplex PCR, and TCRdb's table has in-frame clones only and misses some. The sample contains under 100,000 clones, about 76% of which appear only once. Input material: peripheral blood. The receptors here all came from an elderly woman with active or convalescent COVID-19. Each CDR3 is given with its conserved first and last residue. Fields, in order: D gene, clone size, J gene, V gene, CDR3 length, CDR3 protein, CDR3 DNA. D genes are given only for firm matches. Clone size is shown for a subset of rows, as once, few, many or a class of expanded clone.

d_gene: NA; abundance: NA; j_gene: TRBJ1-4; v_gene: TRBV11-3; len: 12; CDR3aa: CASSLGAEKLFF; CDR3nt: TGTGCCAGCAGCCTAGGGGCAGAAAAACTGTTTTTT
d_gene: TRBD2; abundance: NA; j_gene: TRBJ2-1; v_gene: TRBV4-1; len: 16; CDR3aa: CASSQERGGGNNEQFF; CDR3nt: TGCGCCAGCAGCCAGGAGCGGGGGGGCGGAAACAATGAGCAGTTCTTC
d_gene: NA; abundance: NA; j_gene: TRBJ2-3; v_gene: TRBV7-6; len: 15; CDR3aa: CASSLSQTPTDTQYF; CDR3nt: TGTGCCAGCAGCTTAAGTCAGACACCCACAGATACGCAGTATTTT
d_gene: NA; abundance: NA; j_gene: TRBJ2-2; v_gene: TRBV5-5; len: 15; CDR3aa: CASSPLTEGTGELFF; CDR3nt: TGTGCCAGCAGCCCCTTGACGGAGGGGACCGGGGAGCTGTTTTTT
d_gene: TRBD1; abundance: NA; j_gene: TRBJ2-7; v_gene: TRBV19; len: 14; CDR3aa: CASSIAQGAGEQYF; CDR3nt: TGTGCCAGTAGTATAGCGCAGGGGGCCGGCGAGCAGTACTTC
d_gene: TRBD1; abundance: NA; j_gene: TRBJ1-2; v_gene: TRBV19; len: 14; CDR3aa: CASSIRTGAIGYTF; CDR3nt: TGTGCCAGTAGTATAAGGACAGGGGCCATTGGCTACACCTTC
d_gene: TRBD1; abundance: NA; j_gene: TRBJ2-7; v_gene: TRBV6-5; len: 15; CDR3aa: CASRDRDRDYYEQYF; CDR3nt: TGTGCCAGCAGGGACCGGGACAGGGATTACTACGAGCAGTACTTC
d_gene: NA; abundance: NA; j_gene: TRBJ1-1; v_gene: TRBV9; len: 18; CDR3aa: CASSVGASGYGENTEAFF; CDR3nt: TGTGCCAGCAGCGTAGGGGCCTCAGGTTACGGGGAGAACACTGAAGCTTTCTTT
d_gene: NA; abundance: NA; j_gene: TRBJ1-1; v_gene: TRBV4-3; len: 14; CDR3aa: CASSHSDRGGEAFF; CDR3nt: TGCGCCAGCAGCCATTCCGATCGGGGGGGTGAGGCTTTCTTT
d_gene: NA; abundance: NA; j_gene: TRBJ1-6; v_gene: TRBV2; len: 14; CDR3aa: CASRRTVHNSPLHF; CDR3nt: TGTGCCAGCAGGCGGACAGTCCATAATTCACCCCTCCACTTT
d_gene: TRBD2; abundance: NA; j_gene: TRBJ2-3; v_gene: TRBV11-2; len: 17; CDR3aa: CASSLRPAGGMTDTQYF; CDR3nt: TGTGCCAGCAGCTTAAGGCCAGCGGGGGGAATGACAGATACGCAGTATTTT
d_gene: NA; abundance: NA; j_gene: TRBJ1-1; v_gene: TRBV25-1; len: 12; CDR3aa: CASSESRSKAFF; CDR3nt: TGTGCCAGCAGTGAATCCAGGTCGAAGGCTTTCTTT
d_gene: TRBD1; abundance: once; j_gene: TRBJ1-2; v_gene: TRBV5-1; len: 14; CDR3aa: CASSGGQGPYGYTF; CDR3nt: TGCGCCAGCAGCGGGGGACAGGGACCGTATGGCTACACCTTC
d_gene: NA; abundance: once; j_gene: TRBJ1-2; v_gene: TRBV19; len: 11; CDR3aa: CASSSLRGYTF; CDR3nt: TGTGCCAGTAGTAGCCTTCGGGGCTACACCTTC
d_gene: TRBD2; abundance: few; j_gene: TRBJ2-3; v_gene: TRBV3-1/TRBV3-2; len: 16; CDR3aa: CASRPASGSSTDTQYF; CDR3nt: TGTGCCAGCAGACCTGCTAGCGGGTCTAGCACAGATACGCAGTATTTT
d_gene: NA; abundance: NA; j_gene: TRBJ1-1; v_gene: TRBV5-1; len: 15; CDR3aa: CASSFYPDIYTEAFF; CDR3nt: TGCGCCAGCAGCTTCTACCCGGACATTTACACTGAAGCTTTCTTT
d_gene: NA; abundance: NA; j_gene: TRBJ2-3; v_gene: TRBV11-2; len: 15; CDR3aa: CASSPNLRGTDTQYF; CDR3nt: TGTGCCAGCAGCCCGAACCTGAGGGGGACAGATACGCAGTATTTT
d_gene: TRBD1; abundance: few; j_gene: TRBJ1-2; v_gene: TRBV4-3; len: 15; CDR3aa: CASSQGDSDDYGYTF; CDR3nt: TGCGCCAGCAGCCAAGGGGACAGTGACGACTATGGCTACACCTTC
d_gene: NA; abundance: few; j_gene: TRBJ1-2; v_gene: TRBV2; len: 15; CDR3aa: CASSTKGTGRYGYTF; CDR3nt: TGTGCCAGCAGTACCAAGGGCACAGGGCGCTATGGCTACACCTTC
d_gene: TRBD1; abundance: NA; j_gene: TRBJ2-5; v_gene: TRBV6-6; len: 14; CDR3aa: CASSFRDRGETQYF; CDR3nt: TGTGCCAGCAGTTTCCGGGACAGGGGAGAGACCCAGTACTTC
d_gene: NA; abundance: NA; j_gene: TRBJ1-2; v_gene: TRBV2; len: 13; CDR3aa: CASSVRNSYGYTF; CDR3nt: TGTGCCAGCAGTGTTAGGAACAGCTATGGCTACACCTTC
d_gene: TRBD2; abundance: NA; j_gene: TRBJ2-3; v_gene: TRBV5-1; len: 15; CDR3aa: CASRISGGSTDTQYF; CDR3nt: TGCGCCAGCAGAATAAGCGGGGGGAGCACAGATACGCAGTATTTT
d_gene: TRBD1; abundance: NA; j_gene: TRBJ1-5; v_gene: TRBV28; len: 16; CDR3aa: CASSLYRQGGYQPQHF; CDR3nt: TGTGCCAGCAGTTTATACCGACAGGGGGGATACCAGCCCCAGCATTTT